This paragraph reports one T cell receptor beta chain. The sample comes from a study of blood T cell repertoires in COVID-19. Across the study: COVID-19 samples, acute and convalescent, were from the United States, Italy and Spain. From T cells, B-cell-depleted T cells, or PBMCs came the material, which was cDNA or gDNA.

As originally analysed: Counts of nucleated cells, estimated from reference gene primer amplification, were obtained. Repertoires were generated with immunoSEQ multiplex PCR, while TCRdb's copy carries only in-frame clones and drops some. The DNA was the basis for D and trimming; V, J and clone size are from that table. The table lists about 51,000 clones, 86% of them singletons. The CDR3 is 15 residues long. V was clipped by 3 bases and J by 2 bases; unmatched bases: 6. Germline lookup yields CDR1 MNHEY and CDR2 SMNVEV (reference sequence). The sample comprised peripheral blood. The clonotype was recovered from a man between 60 and 75 years old with acute or convalescent COVID-19. This chain connects TRBV27 to TRBJ1-2; the match to TRBD1 covers 7 bases. The CDR3 DNA reads TGTGCCAGCAGTTTGACGACAGGGTCCAACTATGGCTACACCTTC. This sequence encodes CASSLTTGSNYGYTF.